This TCR beta chain was sequenced in a study of identical twins. A universal primer site was created by template switching, with the cDNA bearing unique molecular identifiers. TCRdb independently ran MiXCR on the 5' RACE reads; one entry per CDR3 protein. The table lists roughly 250,000 distinct CDR3 sequences, around 15% of them singletons. This clonotype was recorded many times. The V segment lost 0 bases and the J segment 4 bases; nucleotides outside the gene matches: 7. Germline V CDR1 and CDR2: SGHRS, YFSETQ. The CDR3 has 15 amino acids. This sequence originates from a young woman in good health. Specimen: memory (CD45RO+) T cells sorted from blood. The rearrangement links TRBV5-1 to TRBJ2-7; 7 bases fit TRBD2. Here the CDR3 reads CASSLAASGGYEQYF. DNA for the CDR3: TGCGCCAGCAGCTTGGCGGCTAGCGGAGGTTACGAGCAGTACTTC.